This T cell receptor beta chain comes out of a study of CD8 T cells in ankylosing spondylitis. MiXCR, applied by TCRdb to the 5' RACE reads, yields one record per CDR3 protein. The sample consists of approximately 130,000 distinct CDR3 sequences, roughly 8.8% of them appearing once. Trimming took 3 bases from V and 3 from J; bases not matched to a gene: 9. CDR1 is SGHDT, CDR2 YYEEEE, per germline. This CDR3 region has 16 residues. This chain links TRBV5-6 with TRBJ1-1; 9 nucleotides agree with TRBD1. The sequencing input was blood, either unsorted or a sorted T cell fraction (not recorded which). The clonotype comes from a male donor with ankylosing spondylitis or in good health (not recorded which). The CDR3 bases are TGTGCCAGCAGCTCACCGGGACAGGGAAGTGACACTGAAGCTTTCTTT. It encodes CASSSPGQGSDTEAFF.